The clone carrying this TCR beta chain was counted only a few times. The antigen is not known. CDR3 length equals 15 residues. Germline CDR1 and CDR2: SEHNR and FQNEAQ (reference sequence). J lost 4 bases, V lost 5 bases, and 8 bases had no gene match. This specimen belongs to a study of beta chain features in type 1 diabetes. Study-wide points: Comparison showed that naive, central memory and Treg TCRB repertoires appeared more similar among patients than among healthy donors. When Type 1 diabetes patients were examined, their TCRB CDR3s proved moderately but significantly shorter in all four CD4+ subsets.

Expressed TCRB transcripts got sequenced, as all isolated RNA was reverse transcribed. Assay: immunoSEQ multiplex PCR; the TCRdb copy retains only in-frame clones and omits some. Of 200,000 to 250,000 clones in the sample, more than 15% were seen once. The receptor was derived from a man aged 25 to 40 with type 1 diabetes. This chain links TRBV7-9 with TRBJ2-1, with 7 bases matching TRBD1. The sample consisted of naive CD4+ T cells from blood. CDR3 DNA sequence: TGTGCCAGCAGCGATAGGGACAGAAATTACAATGAGCAGTTCTTC. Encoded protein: CASSDRDRNYNEQFF.